The clone carrying this T cell receptor beta chain was counted at least ten times. TCRdb processed the 5' RACE reads anew with MiXCR; each CDR3 protein has one entry. The sample includes approximately 70,000 distinct CDR3 sequences, 8% to 10% of them seen just once. This entry is derived from a study of spatial heterogeneity in lung cancer. In the study overall: Researchers sequenced follow-up PBMC samples if they had them, and these came a median of approximately 26 months after resection.

Documented time point: blood at routine non-recurrence follow-up after resection. Trimming shortened V by 6 bases and J by 1 base, and 15 bases separated the two germline ends. Germline V gene lookup returns CDR1 MDHEN and CDR2 SYDVKM. The CDR3 spans 15 residues. This TCR was recovered from a female donor with early-stage non-small cell lung cancer. Material: PBMCs, obtained at follow-up. This rearrangement joins TRBV28 to TRBJ1-1, with D tentatively TRBD1 (5 bases). The CDR3 protein is CASSWDDPGNTEAFF. CDR3 DNA: TGTGCCAGCAGCTGGGACGACCCCGGGAACACTGAAGCTTTCTTT.